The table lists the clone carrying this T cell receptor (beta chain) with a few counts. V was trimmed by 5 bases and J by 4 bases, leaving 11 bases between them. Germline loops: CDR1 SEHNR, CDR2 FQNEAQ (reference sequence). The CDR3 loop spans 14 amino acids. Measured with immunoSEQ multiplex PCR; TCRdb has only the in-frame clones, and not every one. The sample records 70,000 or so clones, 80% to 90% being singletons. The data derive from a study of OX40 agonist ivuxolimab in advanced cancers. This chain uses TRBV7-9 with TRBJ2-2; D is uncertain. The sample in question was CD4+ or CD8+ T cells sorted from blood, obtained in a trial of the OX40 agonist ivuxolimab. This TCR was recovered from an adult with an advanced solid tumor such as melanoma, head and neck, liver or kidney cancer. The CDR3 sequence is CASSPNGFTGELFF. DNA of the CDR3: TGTGCCAGCAGCCCGAACGGGTTCACCGGGGAGCTGTTTTTT.